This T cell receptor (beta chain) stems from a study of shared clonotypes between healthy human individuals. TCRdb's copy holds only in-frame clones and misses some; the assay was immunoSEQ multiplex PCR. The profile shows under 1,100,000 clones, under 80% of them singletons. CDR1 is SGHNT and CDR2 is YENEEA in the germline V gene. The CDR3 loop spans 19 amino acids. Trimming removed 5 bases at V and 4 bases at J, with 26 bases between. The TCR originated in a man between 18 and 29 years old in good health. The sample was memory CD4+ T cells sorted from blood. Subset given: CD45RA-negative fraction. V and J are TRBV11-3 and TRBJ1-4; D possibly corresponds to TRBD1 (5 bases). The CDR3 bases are TGTGCCAGCAGCCTGGGACTTACTCCGATCGTTGGCGTTAATGAAAAACTGTTTTTT. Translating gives CASSLGLTPIVGVNEKLFF.